The next 17 T cell receptor beta chains were all read from a single sample in a study of regulatory T cells in long-lasting Graves disease. Library construction for TCR beta used iRepertoire HTBI primers and Arm-PCR of CDR3 regions. MiXCR was run by TCRdb on the multiplex PCR reads, yielding one entry per CDR3 protein. The sample shows 450,000 or so distinct CDR3 sequences, around 20% of them seen only once. The time point denotes: persistent/refractory GD, antithyroid drugs over 5 years with positive TRAb. PBMC RNA was the source of the TCR library. The specimen was peripheral blood mononuclear cells (PBMCs), collected when the disease was refractory, from a patient treated with antithyroid drugs. These receptors originate from a female donor with Graves disease.

This clonotype was counted a few times. V and J are TRBV11-2 and TRBJ2-4; D gene uncertain. The length of the CDR3 is 18 residues. Per the germline V gene, CDR1 is SGHAT and CDR2 is FQNNGV. The V gene lost 1 base and the J gene lost 0 bases, with 16 bases spanning the gap. CDR3 in amino acids: CASSLGFGTVLAKNIQYF. The CDR3 region has the DNA TGTGCCAGCAGCTTAGGGTTCGGAACGGTCTTAGCCAAAAACATTCAGTACTTC.

The chain links TRBV6-2 or TRBV6-3 to TRBJ2-7; no clear D gene. Trimming removed 2 bases from V and 6 bases from J, with 8 bases in between. The CDR3 length is 12 residues. The V gene's germline CDR1 is MNHEY and CDR2 SVGEGT. The CDR3 loop reads CASSYGLPEQYF. As DNA, the CDR3 is TGTGCCAGCAGTTACGGCTTACCCGAGCAGTACTTC.

This clonotype was recorded many times. V and J are TRBV2 and TRBJ1-6; a weak D match, TRBD1 (5 bases). Germline-derived CDR1 and CDR2 are SNHLY and FYNNEI. V shed 1 base and J shed 10 bases, with 14 bases lying between them. The CDR3 contains 15 residues. CDR3 region: CASSEDRQLNSPLHF. DNA for the CDR3: TGTGCCAGCAGTGAAGATCGACAGCTAAACTCACCCCTCCACTTT. The variable domain in full, completed from reference TRBV2 and TRBJ1-6, reads EPEVTQTPSHQVTQMGQEVILRCVPISNHLYFYWYRQILGQKVEFLVSFYNNEISEKSEIFDDQFSVERPDGSNFTLKIRSTKLEDSAMYFCASSEDRQLNSPLHFGNGTRLTVT.

This clonotype was seen ten or more times. This sequence joins TRBV7-2 and TRBJ2-4; 9 positions match TRBD1. Germline lookup yields CDR1 SGHTA and CDR2 FQGNSA. The V gene end was trimmed by 5 bases and the J gene end by 0 bases; junction bases not matched to a gene: 5. This CDR3 has 16 residues. The CDR3 DNA follows: TGTGCCAGCAGCCAGACAGGGGGTCTAGCCAAAAACATTCAGTACTTC. Encoded protein: CASSQTGGLAKNIQYF.

The rearrangement links TRBV19 to TRBJ1-1, with 9 bases fitting TRBD1. V shed 5 bases, J shed 5 bases, and the junction held 6 bases outside the gene matches. The germline CDR1 and CDR2 sequences are LNHDA and SQIVND (reference sequence). The length of the CDR3 is 14 residues. The CDR3 DNA sequence: TGTGCCAGTAGTTTGACAGGGGGATGGACTGAAGCTTTCTTT. This sequence encodes CASSLTGGWTEAFF.

The chain recombines TRBV6-1 with TRBJ2-1; 13 positions match TRBD2. The CDR3 is 16 amino acids. V shed 7 bases, J shed 1 base, and the junction held 4 bases outside the gene matches. The germline CDR1 and CDR2 sequences are MNHNS and SASEGT. The CDR3 region has the DNA TGTGCCAGCATTGGGACTAGCGGGATGTCCTACAATGAGCAGTTCTTC. It encodes CASIGTSGMSYNEQFF.

This clonotype has just a few counts. The chain combines TRBV14 with TRBJ2-2; the match to TRBD2 covers 9 bases. Per the germline V gene, CDR1 is SGHDN and CDR2 is FVKESK. The CDR3 has 16 residues. After removal of 0 bases from V and 5 bases from J, the junction contained 4 bases not matched to a gene. The CDR3 is CASSQDVLAGTGELFF. CDR3 bases: TGTGCCAGCAGCCAAGATGTCCTAGCGGGAACCGGGGAGCTGTTTTTT.

This clonotype was counted many times. The chain is built from TRBV27 and TRBJ2-7; D is ambiguous. V lost 2 bases and J 1 base, leaving 9 bases between the germline ends. This CDR3 spans 14 amino acids. Germline-derived CDR1 and CDR2 are MNHEY and SMNVEV (reference sequence). CDR3 coding DNA: TGTGCCAGCAGTTTAGAGGCACCTTCCTACGAGCAGTACTTC. Translating it yields CASSLEAPSYEQYF.

In its sample, this clonotype was seen a few times. The V and J genes are TRBV6-1 and TRBJ2-2; D gene ambiguous. Per the germline V gene, CDR1 is MNHNS and CDR2 is SASEGT. The CDR3 is 15 amino acids. V was clipped by 0 bases and J by 2 bases, with 7 bases between them. Here the CDR3 DNA reads TGTGCCAGCAGTGAAGCACAGCTTAACACCGGGGAGCTGTTTTTT. Protein sequence: CASSEAQLNTGELFF.

This clonotype showed up just a few times. The CDR3 sequence: CAQQVRDPRPGELFF. CDR3 nucleotides: TGTGCCCAGCAGGTTCGGGACCCTAGACCCGGGGAGCTGTTTTTT. The J gene is TRBJ2-2, the V gene TRBV2; the D gene could be TRBD1 or TRBD2 (5 bases each). The V end was cut by 11 bases, the J end by 6 bases, with 22 bases between. This CDR3 is built from 15 residues. The V gene's germline CDR1 is SNHLY and CDR2 FYNNEI.

This clonotype was seen many times. The rearrangement joins TRBV28 to TRBJ2-7, with 8 bases matching TRBD2. V trimming: 11 bases; J trimming: 0 bases; junction bases outside the gene matches: 12. The CDR3 runs to 15 residues. Per the germline V gene, CDR1 is MDHEN and CDR2 is SYDVKM. The CDR3 protein is CAAGGGRPFSYEQYF. CDR3 in DNA: TGTGCCGCCGGGGGGGGCAGACCATTCTCCTACGAGCAGTACTTC. Full variable domain (outside the CDR3, taken from reference TRBV28 and TRBJ2-7): DVKVTQSSRYLVKRTGEKVFLECVQDMDHENMFWYRQDPGLGLRLIYFSYDVKMKEKGDIPEGYSVSREKKERFSLILESASTNQTSMYLCAAGGGRPFSYEQYFGPGTRLTVT.

This clonotype was found many times. This chain uses TRBV28 with TRBJ2-7; no firm D call. V lost 5 bases, J lost 2 bases, and 19 bases lay in between. This CDR3 has 16 amino acids. The germline V gene has CDR1 MDHEN and CDR2 SYDVKM. The CDR3 DNA reads TGTGCCAGCAGTCCTCTGTCCCTAGGGCCTCCCTACGAGCAGTACTTC. The encoded protein is CASSPLSLGPPYEQYF.

This clonotype has a count of ten or more. V usage is TRBV29-1 and J usage is TRBJ1-1; D not certain. Germline loops: CDR1 SQVTM, CDR2 ANQGSEA. The CDR3 has 14 amino acids. V was shortened by 3 bases and J by 2 bases, with 13 bases between the two germline ends. The CDR3 DNA reads as TGCAGCGTTGACCCCCCCAGAAGTAACACTGAAGCTTTCTTT. Translation: CSVDPPRSNTEAFF.

Concerning this clonotype itself: This sequence may be a read error, since a much larger clone differs from it by one base. Given the absence of the conserved phenylalanine or tryptophan at the CDR3 end, a read error is likely. This rearrangement joins TRBV7-8 to TRBJ2-7, with D perhaps TRBD1 (6 bases). V was clipped by 2 bases and J by 3 bases, with 11 bases between them. The CDR3 runs to 14 residues. The germline CDR1 and CDR2 sequences are SGHVS and FQNEAQ. The CDR3 here is CASSLMGAGYEQYL. The CDR3 DNA is TGTGCCAGCAGCTTAATGGGGGCGGGCTACGAGCAGTACCTC.

This rearrangement joins TRBV3-1 to TRBJ1-3; the D gene is possibly TRBD1 (6 bases). From germline, CDR1 is LGHDT and CDR2 YNNKEL (reference sequence). The CDR3 has 16 amino acids. V was pared by 4 bases and J by 2 bases, with 15 bases between. DNA for the CDR3: TGTGCCAGCAGCCCTCTCGGGGGGGCGCCTGGAAACACCATATATTTT. It specifies CASSPLGGAPGNTIYF.

This clonotype showed up many times. The rearrangement uses TRBV11-2 and TRBJ2-2, with 7 bases lining up with TRBD2. The V gene end was trimmed by 4 bases and the J gene end by 2 bases; junction bases not matched to a gene: 7. Looked up from germline, CDR1 is SGHAT and CDR2 is FQNNGV. The CDR3 is made up of 16 amino acids. CDR3 region: CASSSPSGGNTGELFF. Here the CDR3 DNA reads TGTGCCAGCAGCTCACCTAGCGGAGGTAACACCGGGGAGCTGTTTTTT.

This clonotype came up a few times. The chain is built from TRBV20-1 and TRBJ2-1; 8 positions match TRBD2. Germline lookup yields CDR1 DFQATT and CDR2 SNEGSKA (reference sequence). V trimming: 6 bases; J trimming: 0 bases; junction bases outside the gene matches: 4. CDR3 size: 14 residues. The CDR3 DNA sequence: TGCAGTGCCATGAGCGGGAGCTCCTACAATGAGCAGTTCTTC. The encoded protein is CSAMSGSSYNEQFF.